Presented here are 10 T cell receptor beta chains from one specimen sequenced in a study of blood T cell repertoires in COVID-19. The repertoire was sequenced with immunoSEQ multiplex PCR; TCRdb's copy has only in-frame clones and lacks some. The table has 150,000 to 200,000 clones, roughly 90% seen once. Sample: peripheral blood. These receptors all come from a man in his forties or fifties with acute or convalescent COVID-19.

The chain carries TRBV29-1 and TRBJ2-1; the D gene is possibly TRBD2 (5 bases). The CDR3 runs to 13 residues. Germline V lookup: CDR1 SQVTM, CDR2 ANQGSEA. Trimming pared 4 bases from V and 6 bases from J, leaving 13 bases between. CDR3 residues: CSVAPGSRNEQFF. The DNA of the CDR3 is TGCAGCGTTGCCCCGGGATCACGCAATGAGCAGTTCTTC.

This rearrangement joins TRBV7-6 to TRBJ2-2; TRBD2 matches at 13 bases. Germline V CDR1 and CDR2: SGHVS, FNYEAQ. V shed 5 bases and J 0 bases; nucleotides not matched to a gene: 6. This CDR3 comprises 18 residues. In nucleotides, the CDR3 is TGTGCCAGCAGCACACCGGGACTAGCGGGGTCGAACACCGGGGAGCTGTTTTTT. Protein sequence: CASSTPGLAGSNTGELFF.

The chain joins TRBV9 to TRBJ1-2; 7 nucleotides match TRBD1. Germline CDR1 SGDLS, CDR2 YYNGEE. The CDR3 totals 15 residues. Trimming at V came to 4 bases and at J to 4 bases, leaving 10 bases not matched to a gene. The CDR3 here is CASSSNRGLGYGYTF. The DNA for the CDR3 is TGTGCCAGCAGCTCTAACAGGGGACTAGGCTATGGCTACACCTTC.

The gene calls are TRBV25-1 and TRBJ1-6; D possibly corresponds to TRBD1 (6 bases). Germline V gives CDR1 MGHDK, CDR2 SYGVNS. Trimming removed 6 bases at V and 8 bases at J, with 17 bases between. CDR3 length equals 15 residues. CDR3 bases: TGTGCCAGCAGGGCTATCTGGGGGCTGGATTCACCCCTCCACTTT. Its protein is CASRAIWGLDSPLHF.

The chain uses TRBV5-1 and TRBJ2-7, with a possible D match to TRBD1 (6 bases). The CDR3 length is 15 residues. Germline V gene lookup returns CDR1 SGHRS and CDR2 YFSETQ. Trimming stripped 1 base from V and 5 bases from J, with 16 bases between. CDR3 DNA sequence: TGCGCCAGCAGCTTGATGCAGGGGACGCGGAACGAGCAGTACTTC. Amino acid sequence: CASSLMQGTRNEQYF.

This clone showed up just once. This sequence joins TRBV19 and TRBJ2-1; 16 bases are shared with TRBD2. With 5 bases clipped from V and 9 bases from J, the junction kept 4 bases outside the gene matches. The CDR3 loop spans 15 amino acids. The germline CDR1 and CDR2 sequences are LNHDA and SQIVND (reference sequence). CDR3 in DNA: TGTGCCAGTAGTGGGGGACTAGCGGGGGGGGGTGAGCAGTTCTTC. It codes for CASSGGLAGGGEQFF.

V usage is TRBV6-1 and J usage is TRBJ2-6; the D gene is possibly TRBD1 (5 bases). The CDR3 spans 15 residues. Germline loops: CDR1 MNHNS, CDR2 SASEGT. Trimming removed 2 bases at V and 8 bases at J, with 13 bases between. The CDR3 coding sequence is TGTGCCAGCAGTGAACCGCAGGGATGGACCAACGTCCTGACTTTC. Translated, it gives CASSEPQGWTNVLTF.

The chain carries TRBV28 and TRBJ1-5; TRBD1 aligns across 8 bases. With 6 bases clipped from V and 2 bases from J, the junction kept 9 bases outside the gene matches. The CDR3 has 16 amino acids. Germline loops: CDR1 MDHEN, CDR2 SYDVKM. The CDR3 spells CASSLRGRVGNQPQHF. The CDR3 DNA follows: TGTGCCAGCAGCCTCAGGGGGCGCGTCGGCAATCAGCCCCAGCATTTT. Drawing the rest from reference TRBV28 and TRBJ1-5, the complete variable domain is DVKVTQSSRYLVKRTGEKVFLECVQDMDHENMFWYRQDPGLGLRLIYFSYDVKMKEKGDIPEGYSVSREKKERFSLILESASTNQTSMYLCASSLRGRVGNQPQHFGDGTRLSIL.

V usage is TRBV18 and J usage is TRBJ1-5; 10 bases line up with TRBD1. The CDR3 length is 16 residues. Germline V gene sequence: CDR1 KGHSH, CDR2 LQKENI. V was clipped by 3 bases and J by 7 bases; unmatched bases: 9. CDR3 sequence reads: CASSPTRDRGLQPQHF. The CDR3 coding sequence is TGTGCCAGCTCACCCACCCGGGACAGGGGTTTGCAGCCCCAGCATTTT.

This chain links TRBV7-9 with TRBJ2-1; D is possibly TRBD2 (5 bases). The CDR3 totals 15 residues. The V and J ends lost 1 base and 8 bases respectively, with 15 bases between them. Per the germline V gene, CDR1 is SEHNR and CDR2 is FQNEAQ (reference sequence). The DNA of the CDR3 is TGTGCCAGCAGCTTAGGGGCTAGCTTATCGGATGAGCAGTTCTTC. Its translation is CASSLGASLSDEQFF.